This T cell receptor (beta chain) was recovered during a study of cytomegalovirus exposure and HLA in healthy donors. Findings and limits, study-wide: Researchers reportedly found TCR beta sequences accurately predicted most subjects' HLA-A and HLA-B alleles.

The PCR made use of 60 Vbeta and 13 Jbeta primers. The table came from immunoSEQ multiplex PCR; TCRdb's copy has only in-frame clones and leaves some out. Among 110,000 or so clones listed, under 80% were seen once. As for this clone: Its target is not known.

The donors comprised healthy bone marrow donors. Unrecorded immune exposures were likely, despite nominal health at sampling. V dropped 1 base and J dropped 6; count of bases not matched to a gene: 13. The CDR3 runs to 18 residues. Germline V gene data show CDR1 as SGHVS and CDR2 as FQNEAQ. The receptor was derived from a woman aged 45-60 years in good health and CMV-seropositive. The sample taken for sequencing was PBMCs. The chain links TRBV7-8 to TRBJ2-2; 8 nucleotides align to TRBD2. The CDR3 region has the DNA TGTGCCAGCAGCTTAGATCTTATTAGCGGGACGGGGTCCGGGGAGCTGTTTTTT. Residues: CASSLDLISGTGSGELFF. Full variable domain (missing parts from reference TRBV7-8 and TRBJ2-2): GAGVSQSPRYKVAKRGQDVALRCDPISGHVSLFWYQQALGQGPEFLTYFQNEAQLDKSGLPSDRFFAERPEGSVSTLKIQRTQQEDSAVYLCASSLDLISGTGSGELFFGEGSRLTVL.